The 32 T cell receptor beta chains presented below share a single source sample, sequenced in a study of ipilimumab plus nivolumab after autologous stem cell transplantation. The method was immunoSEQ multiplex PCR; TCRdb's version includes in-frame clones alone and lacks a portion of them. This table holds about 6,300 clones, 85% to 90% found once. Here the sequenced sample was PBMCs, taken in a trial of ipilimumab plus nivolumab as post-transplant consolidation. The receptors come from a female donor with multiple myeloma.

The count of this clone is one. V usage is TRBV18 and J usage is TRBJ2-7, with a possible D match to TRBD1 (6 bases). Trimming took 3 bases from V and 3 from J, leaving 9 bases between them. Germline assignment: CDR1 KGHSH and CDR2 LQKENI. The CDR3 extends over 13 amino acids. This CDR3 reads CASSPGQNYEQYF. CDR3 in DNA: TGTGCCAGCTCACCTGGACAGAACTACGAGCAGTACTTC.

The chain carries TRBV19 and TRBJ2-1; D may correspond to TRBD1 or TRBD2 (5 bases each). Germline V lookup: CDR1 LNHDA, CDR2 SQIVND (reference sequence). CDR3 length: 14 residues. V was clipped by 7 bases and J by 6 bases, with 16 bases between them. CDR3 amino acids: CASTTQRDVNEQFF. The CDR3 bases are TGTGCCAGTACCACACAAAGGGACGTCAATGAGCAGTTCTTC.

The V and J genes are TRBV29-1 and TRBJ1-2; 7 bases line up with TRBD1. J lost 6 bases, V lost 7 bases, and 17 bases had no gene match. Per germline, CDR1 SQVTM and CDR2 ANQGSEA. There are 15 residues in the CDR3. DNA for the CDR3: TGCAGCGCCGCGGGGGGGACAGTCGAAGTAGATGGCTACACCTTC. Encoded protein: CSAAGGTVEVDGYTF.

This clone was seen a few times. The J gene is TRBJ2-1, the V gene TRBV6-5; TRBD1 matches at 7 bases. The CDR3 length is 14 residues. From germline, CDR1 is MNHEY and CDR2 SVGAGI. V dropped 10 bases and J dropped 7; count of bases not matched to a gene: 13. CDR3 nucleotides: TGTGCCACTACCACGGGGCAGGGGGTAAATGAGCAGTTCTTC. Its translation is CATTTGQGVNEQFF.

This chain uses TRBV9 with TRBJ2-7; 8 bases agree with TRBD2. V shed 4 bases and J 8 bases; nucleotides not matched to a gene: 14. This CDR3 comprises 15 residues. CDR1 SGDLS and CDR2 YYNGEE come from the germline V gene. For the CDR3, the DNA is TGTGCCAGCAGCCCTGAAGTAGCGGGACGCGGACAGCAGTACTTC. Translated, it gives CASSPEVAGRGQQYF.

The genes are TRBV7-6 and TRBJ2-2; 10 nucleotides line up with TRBD1. The CDR3 is made up of 15 amino acids. Per the germline V gene, CDR1 is SGHVS and CDR2 is FNYEAQ. Trimming at V came to 10 bases and at J to 2 bases, leaving 7 bases not matched to a gene. DNA of the CDR3: TGTGCCACCCATGACAGGGGGCGAAACACCGGGGAGCTGTTTTTT. Encoded protein: CATHDRGRNTGELFF.

The J gene is TRBJ2-7, the V gene TRBV10-3; D might be TRBD1 (5 bases). Deletions cut 4 bases from V and 6 bases from J, with 16 bases between. Germline values: CDR1 ENHRY, CDR2 SYGVKD. The CDR3 is 14 residues long. CDR3 sequence: CAISVSRESGEQYF. In DNA form, the CDR3 reads TGTGCCATCAGTGTCAGCAGGGAATCTGGCGAGCAGTACTTC.

The chain links TRBV5-1 to TRBJ1-1; D is uncertain. Germline CDR1 SGHRS, CDR2 YFSETQ. This CDR3 comprises 17 residues. Trimming stripped 7 bases from V and 0 bases from J, with 22 bases between. The CDR3 loop reads CASQSSPASVLNTEAFF. CDR3 DNA sequence: TGCGCCAGCCAGAGTTCACCAGCCAGCGTCCTGAACACTGAAGCTTTCTTT.

The chain has TRBV19 and TRBJ2-7, with 9 positions matching TRBD2. Trimming at V came to 5 bases and at J to 8 bases, leaving 10 bases not matched to a gene. The CDR3 totals 14 residues. Per germline, CDR1 LNHDA and CDR2 SQIVND (reference sequence). The CDR3 here is CASSPGASGIKQYF. CDR3 sequence (DNA): TGTGCCAGTAGTCCGGGAGCTAGCGGGATCAAGCAGTACTTC.

The chain joins TRBV2 to TRBJ2-3, with 15 bases that match TRBD2. Per germline, CDR1 SNHLY and CDR2 FYNNEI. J was trimmed by 4 bases and V by 8 bases; bases with no gene match: 10. This CDR3 has 17 residues. The CDR3 region has the DNA TGTGCCAGCGTCCCGGGACTAGCGGGAGGTCGCGCAGATACGCAGTATTTT. Its protein is CASVPGLAGGRADTQYF.

On this clone: The germline gene is not matched at one end of the junction; a read error may be the cause. This rearrangement joins TRBV5-3 to TRBJ2-3; 7 nucleotides agree with TRBD2. TRBV5-3 is placed among ORFs of uncertain function. The CDR3 runs 15 residues. CDR3 bases: TGTGCCAGCAGCTTGGCGGGAGAGGTAGCAGATACGCAGTATTTT. This encodes CASSLAGEVADTQYF.

J is TRBJ2-1 and V is TRBV11-1; tentatively, D is TRBD2 (6 bases). V lost 3 bases, J lost 4 bases, and 19 bases lay in between. The germline gives CDR1 SGHAT, CDR2 FQDESV (reference sequence). The CDR3 is 17 amino acids. The CDR3 DNA follows: TGTGCCAGCAGCTTGGTTATTTCGGCGGGAACATACAATGAGCAGTTCTTC. Translated, it gives CASSLVISAGTYNEQFF.

The CDR3, as DNA: TGTGCCAGCAGTGCCCCGGGCCCGACCTACGAGCAGTACTTC. Translation gives CASSAPGPTYEQYF. The chain has TRBV28 and TRBJ2-7; D remains unclear. Trimming took 5 bases from V and 2 from J, leaving 13 bases between them. This CDR3 spans 14 amino acids. Germline V gene sequence: CDR1 MDHEN, CDR2 SYDVKM.

The V gene is TRBV23-1, the J gene TRBJ1-5; no clear D gene. TRBV23-1 is classed as an ORF, of uncertain function. This CDR3 contains 18 residues. Trimming pared 3 bases from V and 0 bases from J, leaving 18 bases between. The CDR3 DNA reads TGCGCCAGCAGTCAGGCTTCGAGGGCGGACCATAGCAATCAGCCCCAGCATTTT. It encodes CASSQASRADHSNQPQHF.

The V and J genes are TRBV27 and TRBJ2-7; 12 positions match TRBD2. Trimming took 5 bases from V and 2 from J; bases not matched to a gene: 10. CDR1 MNHEY and CDR2 SMNVEV come from the germline V gene (reference sequence). This CDR3 comprises 17 residues. The CDR3 DNA reads as TGTGCCAGCAGTGGGTTGGGACTAGCGGGTAAAGCCTACGAGCAGTACTTC. Protein product: CASSGLGLAGKAYEQYF.

This chain joins TRBV6-5 and TRBJ1-6; D is unclear. The CDR3 loop spans 12 amino acids. V was trimmed by 0 bases and J by 10 bases, leaving 4 bases between them. The germline CDR1 and CDR2 sequences are MNHEY and SVGAGI. The CDR3 is CASSYSRSPLHF. The CDR3 DNA follows: TGTGCCAGCAGTTACTCGAGATCACCCCTCCACTTT.

V and J are TRBV21-1 and TRBJ1-4. TRBV21-1 is a pseudogene segment. This CDR3 contains 12 residues. The CDR3: CASSKAGLKLFF. The CDR3 DNA is TGTGCCAGCAGCAAAGCAGGGCTAAAACTGTTTTTT.

The chain employs TRBV6-5 and TRBJ1-3, with 11 bases identical to TRBD1. The germline V gene has CDR1 MNHEY and CDR2 SVGAGI. The CDR3 sequence is 14 residues long. Losses at the gene ends were 6 bases for V and 7 bases for J; bases not matched to a gene: 5. The chain's CDR3 is CASSRGQGENTIYF. The CDR3 DNA sequence: TGTGCCAGCAGCCGGGGACAGGGGGAGAACACCATATATTTT.

The J gene is TRBJ2-7, the V gene TRBV7-3; the match to TRBD2 covers 10 bases. Looked up from germline, CDR1 is SGHTA and CDR2 is FQGTGA. V shed 4 bases and J 0 bases; nucleotides not matched to a gene: 3. The CDR3 sequence is 15 residues long. CDR3 in amino acids: CASSSLAGASYEQYF. The DNA for the CDR3 is TGTGCCAGCAGCTCTCTAGCGGGAGCCTCCTACGAGCAGTACTTC.

The rearrangement joins TRBV2 to TRBJ2-1; D is possibly TRBD2 (5 bases). From germline, CDR1 is SNHLY and CDR2 FYNNEI. The germline V and J ends were trimmed by 6 bases and 2 bases, with 11 bases remaining between them. The CDR3 covers 14 residues. This CDR3 is CASRTSGTYNEQFF. The DNA for the CDR3 is TGTGCCAGCAGGACGAGCGGAACCTACAATGAGCAGTTCTTC.

This clone has only a few counts. The chain employs TRBV5-1 and TRBJ2-1; 15 bases map to TRBD2. The CDR3 covers 17 residues. Germline V gene sequence: CDR1 SGHRS, CDR2 YFSETQ. J was trimmed by 7 bases and V by 0 bases; bases with no gene match: 5. CDR3 loop: CASSLAGTSGRPNEQFF. CDR3 nucleotides: TGCGCCAGCAGCTTGGCGGGGACTAGCGGGAGGCCAAATGAGCAGTTCTTC.

This chain links TRBV5-1 with TRBJ2-3; no reliable D call. The CDR3 has 13 amino acids. V was trimmed by 3 bases and J by 0 bases, leaving 5 bases between them. Per germline, CDR1 SGHRS and CDR2 YFSETQ. Here the CDR3 reads CASSWLSTDTQYF. CDR3 bases: TGCGCCAGCAGCTGGTTGAGCACAGATACGCAGTATTTT.

V gene TRBV7-9 combines with J gene TRBJ2-1; 15 positions match TRBD2. Unmatched junction bases numbered 8, after V lost 5 bases and J lost 6 bases. The CDR3 has 17 residues. In germline, CDR1 is SEHNR, CDR2 FQNEAQ (reference sequence). CDR3 in amino acids: CASSRGLAGGPGNEQFF. The CDR3 nucleotides are TGTGCCAGCAGCCGTGGACTAGCGGGAGGGCCGGGCAATGAGCAGTTCTTC. Supplemented by reference TRBV7-9 and TRBJ2-1, the full variable domain reads DTGVSQNPRHKITKRGQNVTFRCDPISEHNRLYWYRQTLGQGPEFLTYFQNEAQLEKSRLLSDRFSAERPKGSFSTLEIQRTEQGDSAMYLCASSRGLAGGPGNEQFFGPGTRLTVL.

This clone was picked up one time. CDR3 nucleotides: TGTGCCAGCAGTTCAGCCCTATGGGGACTAGGGAATCAGCCCCAGCATTTT. Protein sequence: CASSSALWGLGNQPQHF. The V gene is TRBV28, the J gene TRBJ1-5, with a possible D match to TRBD1 (5 bases). Trimming removed 4 bases at V and 4 bases at J, with 20 bases between. Germline V gives CDR1 MDHEN, CDR2 SYDVKM. There are 17 residues in the CDR3.

J is TRBJ2-1 and V is TRBV5-1; 9 nucleotides agree with TRBD2. V shed 3 bases and J 9 bases; nucleotides not matched to a gene: 13. The germline V gene has CDR1 SGHRS and CDR2 YFSETQ. The CDR3 covers 16 residues. Here the CDR3 DNA reads TGCGCCAGCAGCTGGAAAGCGGGAGGAGATATTCCTGAGCAGTTCTTC. It translates to CASSWKAGGDIPEQFF.

The chain uses TRBV10-1 and TRBJ1-1; D gene uncertain. This CDR3 region has 13 residues. Germline assignment: CDR1 WNHNN and CDR2 SYGVQD (reference sequence). Trimming took off 2 bases at V and 5 bases at J, with 9 bases between the two ends. CDR3 nucleotides: TGCGCCAGCAGTGAGACAGTAGAAACTGAAGCTTTCTTT. Translation: CASSETVETEAFF.

The rearrangement uses TRBV25-1 and TRBJ2-7; TRBD2 agrees at 8 bases. Trimming removed 5 bases from V and 2 bases from J; junction bases left unmatched: 5. CDR1 and CDR2 (germline): MGHDK, SYGVNS. CDR3 length: 14 residues. CDR3 DNA sequence: TGTGCCAGCAGTCAGTACGGGAGGGCCTACGAGCAGTACTTC. Residues: CASSQYGRAYEQYF.

The chain employs TRBV11-3 and TRBJ2-3; no firm D call. Germline lookup yields CDR1 SGHNT and CDR2 YENEEA. V was clipped by 4 bases and J by 3 bases, with 5 bases between them. There are 12 residues in the CDR3. This CDR3 reads CASSYHTDTQYF. The CDR3 coding sequence is TGTGCCAGCAGCTACCATACAGATACGCAGTATTTT.

The chain recombines TRBV18 with TRBJ1-1; D not certain. The CDR3 spans 16 residues. Germline V gives CDR1 KGHSH, CDR2 LQKENI. V lost 3 bases, J lost 0 bases, and 14 bases lay in between. CDR3 nucleotides: TGTGCCAGCTCACCGCCCACCCCAGGTATGAACACTGAAGCTTTCTTT. Translated, it gives CASSPPTPGMNTEAFF.

The chain recombines TRBV2 with TRBJ2-3, with unresolved D. The CDR3 is 14 residues long. Trimming took 5 bases from V and 4 from J, leaving 13 bases between them. Germline V CDR1 and CDR2: SNHLY, FYNNEI. The DNA for the CDR3 is TGTGCCAGCAGTCCAGCCGTCATCGCAGATACGCAGTATTTT. This codes for CASSPAVIADTQYF.

The V and J genes are TRBV7-9 and TRBJ2-5; D is ambiguous. The CDR3 length is 14 residues. Germline V gene lookup returns CDR1 SEHNR and CDR2 FQNEAQ (reference sequence). V was clipped by 2 bases and J by 0 bases, with 7 bases between them. The CDR3 coding sequence is TGTGCCAGCAGCTTATCCACGTACCAAGAGACCCAGTACTTC. This translates into CASSLSTYQETQYF.

This sequence joins TRBV4-2 and TRBJ2-7; 11 bases agree with TRBD2. Germline trimming cut 0 bases from V and 1 base from J; bases unmatched to any gene: 5. This CDR3 is built from 17 residues. From germline, CDR1 is LGHNA and CDR2 YNFKEQ. The CDR3 spells CASSQEGTSGPSYEQYF. DNA of the CDR3: TGTGCCAGCAGCCAAGAGGGGACTAGCGGACCTTCCTACGAGCAGTACTTC.